These 3 T cell receptor beta chains were all obtained from the same sample, sequenced in a study of T cell responses to AZD1222 COVID-19 vaccine (dated by TCRdb to about 2021). Per the publication, the time point label means: about 28 days (+/-7) after the second vaccine dose. This sample's treatment or condition label indicates: meningococcal conjugate vaccine given as trial control. The library was generated by the immunoSEQ multiplex PCR assay. The table was pulled from immuneACCESS by TCRdb, which kept in-frame rearrangements only. Such tables lose some clones; where checked, under half of the loss comes from unresolved V genes, and the rest has no known cause. Present in this sample are approximately 140,000 clones, around 90% of which were seen just once. The leading ten clones occupy about 7.5% of the sample. The sample in question was peripheral blood, obtained 28 days after the second dose of the MenACWY control vaccine. Receptors were obtained from an adult who received the MenACWY meningococcal vaccine as a control.

V and J are TRBV6-1 and TRBJ1-4, with D hard to call. Between the trimmed V and J ends, which lost 2 bases and 7 bases, there was a span of 17 bases. The germline gives CDR1 MNHNS, CDR2 SASEGT. This CDR3 is built from 16 residues. The chain's CDR3 is CASSETEGGIGEKLFF. The CDR3 DNA reads TGTGCCAGCAGTGAAACCGAGGGTGGGATAGGTGAAAAACTGTTTTTT.

The V gene is TRBV5-1, the J gene TRBJ2-7; TRBD1 agrees at 9 bases. The V gene end was trimmed by 3 bases and the J gene end by 2 bases; junction bases not matched to a gene: 6. In germline, CDR1 is SGHRS, CDR2 YFSETQ. The CDR3 has 15 residues. The CDR3 loop reads CASSWGDRATYEQYF. The CDR3 bases are TGCGCCAGCAGCTGGGGGGACAGGGCAACCTACGAGCAGTACTTC.

The V call is TRBV2, the J call TRBJ2-1; TRBD2 matches 8 bases. Per germline, CDR1 SNHLY and CDR2 FYNNEI. Unmatched junction bases numbered 8, after V lost 8 bases and J lost 8 bases. The CDR3 runs 13 residues. CDR3 DNA: TGTGCCAGCTTTGCGGGGGGCCTGGATGAGCAGTTCTTC. As protein: CASFAGGLDEQFF.